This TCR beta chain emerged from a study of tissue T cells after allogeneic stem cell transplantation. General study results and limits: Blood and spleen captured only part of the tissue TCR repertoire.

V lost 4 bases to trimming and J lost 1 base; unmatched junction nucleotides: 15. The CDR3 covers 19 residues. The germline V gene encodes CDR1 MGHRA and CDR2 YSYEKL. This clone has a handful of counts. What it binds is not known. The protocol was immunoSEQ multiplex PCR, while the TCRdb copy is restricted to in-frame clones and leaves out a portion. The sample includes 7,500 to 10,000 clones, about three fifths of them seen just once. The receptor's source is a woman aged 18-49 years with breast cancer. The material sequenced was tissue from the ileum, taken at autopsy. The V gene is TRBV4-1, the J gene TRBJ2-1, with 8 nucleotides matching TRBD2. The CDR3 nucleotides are TGCGCCAGCAGCCCCATGGGTGCTAGCGGGCCCCTTTCCTACAATGAGCAGTTCTTC. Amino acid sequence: CASSPMGASGPLSYNEQFF.